This passage covers 27 T cell receptor beta chains from one sample sequenced in a study of early T cells in non-severe SARS-CoV-2 infection. Using its own MiXCR run on the 5' RACE reads, TCRdb lists one record per CDR3 protein. The sample has about 60,000 distinct CDR3 sequences, 10% to 15% seen once; the top ten hold about 5%. The sequenced material came from whole blood. The source is an adult who was a healthcare worker with PCR-confirmed SARS-CoV-2 infection or an uninfected control (not recorded which).

This clonotype was recorded many times. This rearrangement joins TRBV29-1 to TRBJ2-7; the D gene is possibly TRBD1 (5 bases). Trimming took 3 bases from V and 0 from J, leaving 15 bases between them. This CDR3 spans 15 amino acids. The germline V gene encodes CDR1 SQVTM and CDR2 ANQGSEA. CDR3 nucleotides: TGCAGCGTTGAGGTAACAGGTCCATACTCCTACGAGCAGTACTTC. This gives the protein CSVEVTGPYSYEQYF.

The chain employs TRBV10-3 and TRBJ2-2, with D tentatively TRBD1 or TRBD2 (5 bases each). CDR3 size: 14 residues. Trimming took off 5 bases at V and 7 bases at J, with 14 bases between the two ends. Germline values: CDR1 ENHRY, CDR2 SYGVKD. The CDR3 sequence: CAISQNRDGGELFF. DNA for the CDR3: TGTGCCATCAGTCAGAACCGGGACGGCGGGGAGCTGTTTTTT.

This sequence joins TRBV29-1 and TRBJ2-3; D is perhaps TRBD1 (6 bases). Germline CDR1 reads SQVTM; CDR2 reads ANQGSEA. V was clipped by 3 bases and J by 0 bases, with 7 bases between them. The CDR3 spans 13 residues. Here the CDR3 DNA reads TGCAGCGTTGATCAGGGGAGCACAGATACGCAGTATTTT. Protein: CSVDQGSTDTQYF.

The rearrangement joins TRBV20-1 to TRBJ2-1; 8 bases line up with TRBD2. With V trimmed by 3 bases and J by 2 bases, 12 bases remained unmatched. Germline-derived CDR1 and CDR2 are DFQATT and SNEGSKA (reference sequence). The CDR3 is made up of 17 amino acids. The CDR3 bases are TGCAGTGCTAGGGCCGGCCTAGCGGGTCATACCTACAATGAGCAGTTCTTC. This codes for CSARAGLAGHTYNEQFF.

In its sample, this clonotype was seen a few times. This sequence joins TRBV20-1 and TRBJ1-1, with D unclear. V lost 1 base, J lost 1 base, and 16 bases lay in between. The CDR3 contains 16 residues. Germline-derived CDR1 and CDR2 are DFQATT and SNEGSKA (reference sequence). In DNA, the CDR3 is TGCAGTGCTAGAGTAGAGACATTCTCATCGAACACTGAAGCTTTCTTT. The encoded protein is CSARVETFSSNTEAFF.

The table lists this clonotype with a few counts. The chain couples TRBV28 to TRBJ1-2; TRBD1 aligns across 7 bases. CDR3 size: 13 residues. Germline loops: CDR1 MDHEN, CDR2 SYDVKM. V lost 4 bases and J lost 4; bases outside the gene matches: 3. The CDR3 nucleotides read TGTGCCAGCAGTTCATCAGGGGGCTATGGCTACACCTTC. It encodes CASSSSGGYGYTF.

The CDR3 bases are TGCAGCCCTAAGAAGACTAGCGCTCGAGATACGCAGTATTTT. This sequence encodes CSPKKTSARDTQYF. The chain joins TRBV29-1 to TRBJ2-3; 8 positions match TRBD2. V trimming: 8 bases; J trimming: 5 bases; junction bases outside the gene matches: 12. The CDR3 extends over 14 amino acids. Germline V gene data show CDR1 as SQVTM and CDR2 as ANQGSEA.

This clonotype was counted a few times. The chain recombines TRBV29-1 with TRBJ1-1; maybe TRBD1 (5 bases). This CDR3 comprises 11 residues. V gave up 7 bases and J gave up 6 bases, with 12 bases separating them. Germline assignment: CDR1 SQVTM and CDR2 ANQGSEA. This CDR3 is CSAQGGSEAFF. DNA for the CDR3: TGCAGCGCCCAGGGTGGCTCTGAAGCTTTCTTT.

J is TRBJ2-3 and V is TRBV4-1, with D uncertain. This CDR3 spans 14 amino acids. Per the germline V gene, CDR1 is MGHRA and CDR2 is YSYEKL. Trimming took off 1 base at V and 1 base at J, with 6 bases between the two ends. The CDR3, as DNA: TGCGCCAGCAGCCAAGTGAGTCGCACAGATACGCAGTATTTT. Translation: CASSQVSRTDTQYF.

This clonotype came up a few times. V and J are TRBV30 and TRBJ2-7; D unresolved. CDR3 length equals 13 residues. Germline-derived CDR1 and CDR2 are GTSNPN and SVGIG (reference sequence). Trimming stripped 2 bases from V and 3 bases from J, with 11 bases between. Here the CDR3 reads CAWSKSVLYEQYF. For the CDR3, the DNA is TGTGCCTGGAGTAAGAGCGTTCTCTACGAGCAGTACTTC. The variable domain in full, with the rest retrieved from reference TRBV30 and TRBJ2-7, is SQTIHQWPATLVQPVGSPLSLECTVEGTSNPNLYWYRQAAGRGLQLLFYSVGIGQISSEVPQNLSASRPQDRQFILSSKKLLLSDSGFYLCAWSKSVLYEQYFGPGTRLTVT.

There are a few counts of this clonotype. The rearrangement links TRBV9 to TRBJ2-5, with D possibly being TRBD1 (6 bases). Trimming took 0 bases from V and 4 from J, leaving 10 bases between them. Germline V gene sequence: CDR1 SGDLS, CDR2 YYNGEE. The CDR3 is made up of 14 amino acids. The CDR3 is CASSVDQGLETQYF. The CDR3 DNA is TGTGCCAGCAGCGTAGATCAGGGGCTAGAGACCCAGTACTTC.

This clonotype was recorded many times. The chain has TRBV29-1 and TRBJ2-2, with TRBD1 matching 8 bases. This CDR3 comprises 13 residues. CDR1 is SQVTM, CDR2 ANQGSEA, per germline. The junction had 7 bases not matched to a gene; V was cut back by 7 bases and J by 6 bases. CDR3 sequence reads: CSAMDRVAGELFF. DNA for the CDR3: TGCAGCGCTATGGACAGGGTGGCCGGGGAGCTGTTTTTT.

This clonotype has at least ten counts. This chain's CDR3 is CASSQNKGREQYF. The DNA of the CDR3 is TGCGCCAGCAGCCAAAACAAAGGACGGGAGCAGTACTTC. This chain uses TRBV4-3 with TRBJ2-7, with no clear D. Between the trimmed V and J ends, which lost 2 bases and 7 bases, there was a span of 12 bases. This CDR3 has 13 amino acids. The V gene's germline CDR1 is LGHNA and CDR2 YSLEER.

Judged by abundance, this clonotype is medium-sized (0.01 to 0.1%). Mismatch with germline at one junction end may stem from a read error. The chain links TRBV30 to TRBJ2-1; 8 nucleotides match TRBD2. The CDR3 totals 11 residues. CDR1 GTSNPN and CDR2 SVGIG come from the germline V gene (reference sequence). The CDR3 DNA reads TGTGCCCGGAGACTAGCGTTTGAGCAGTTCTTC. Its translation is CARRLAFEQFF.

The chain couples TRBV6-1 to TRBJ2-3; D ambiguous. CDR1 is MNHNS and CDR2 is SASEGT in the germline V gene. This CDR3 spans 13 amino acids. V shed 11 bases and J shed 2 bases, with 14 bases lying between them. The CDR3 region is CALDSISTDTQYF. CDR3 in DNA: TGTGCCCTCGACTCGATTTCCACAGATACGCAGTATTTT.

The chain carries TRBV29-1 and TRBJ1-3; D gene ambiguous. The CDR3 sequence is 11 residues long. Trimming left V 4 bases short and J 6 bases short, with 7 bases between. Germline CDR1 SQVTM, CDR2 ANQGSEA. The CDR3 protein is CSVGSENTIYF. In nucleotides, the CDR3 is TGCAGCGTTGGGTCGGAAAACACCATATATTTT. Based on the CDR3 plus reference TRBV29-1 and TRBJ1-3, the full variable domain is SAVISQKPSRDICQRGTSLTIQCQVDSQVTMMFWYRQQPGQSLTLIATANQGSEATYESGFVIDKFPISRPNLTFSTLTVSNMSPEDSSIYLCSVGSENTIYFGEGSWLTVV.

This clonotype was seen only a few times. The rearrangement joins TRBV20-1 to TRBJ2-1, with 10 bases that match TRBD2. Germline V gene lookup returns CDR1 DFQATT and CDR2 SNEGSKA (reference sequence). The CDR3 extends over 16 amino acids. J was trimmed by 8 bases and V by 5 bases; bases with no gene match: 15. This CDR3 is CSARATGLAGVYEQFF. CDR3 nucleotides: TGCAGTGCTCGCGCAACTGGGCTAGCGGGAGTCTATGAGCAGTTCTTC.

This clonotype has ten or more counts. The chain couples TRBV18 to TRBJ1-3; 7 positions agree with TRBD1. The ends lost 2 bases at V and 0 bases at J; junction bases unmatched: 4. The CDR3 is made up of 16 amino acids. Germline-derived CDR1 and CDR2 are KGHSH and LQKENI. CDR3 sequence: CASSPKGASSGNTIYF. CDR3 DNA sequence: TGTGCCAGCTCACCAAAGGGGGCGAGCTCTGGAAACACCATATATTTT.

In this sample, this clonotype turned up many times. The CDR3 spells CSASRNEQFF. CDR3 nucleotides: TGCAGTGCTAGTCGCAATGAGCAGTTCTTC. This chain joins TRBV20-1 and TRBJ2-1; D gene ambiguous. The CDR3 loop spans 10 amino acids. Trimming left V 3 bases short and J 6 bases short, with 3 bases between. The germline gives CDR1 DFQATT, CDR2 SNEGSKA (reference sequence).

At least ten counts were recorded for this clonotype. This chain joins TRBV7-2 and TRBJ2-6; maybe TRBD1 (5 bases). CDR3 size: 12 residues. V was pared by 10 bases and J by 4 bases, with 8 bases between. CDR1 and CDR2 from the germline V gene are SGHTA and FQGNSA. Written as DNA, the CDR3 is TGTGCCACGTACAGGGGGGCCAACGTCCTGACTTTC. It yields the protein CATYRGANVLTF.

Comment on this clonotype: This could be a read error, since a much larger clone is one nucleotide away. The V call is TRBV28, the J call TRBJ2-4, with 8 bases identical to TRBD2. Germline CDR1 is MDHEN and CDR2 is SYDVKM. This CDR3 has 14 amino acids. The CDR3 region has the DNA TGTGTCAGCACCGGGAGCGGGGGTGGAAACATTCAGTACTTC. It encodes CVSTGSGGGNIQYF.

The chain has TRBV11-2 and TRBJ2-7, with 7 nucleotides matching TRBD2. CDR3 length: 15 residues. Looked up from germline, CDR1 is SGHAT and CDR2 is FQNNGV. Trimming cost V 3 bases and J 2 bases; bases outside gene matches: 7. The CDR3 loop is CASSLSAGEAYEQYF. In DNA form, the CDR3 reads TGTGCCAGCAGCTTGTCGGCGGGAGAAGCCTACGAGCAGTACTTC.

This clonotype was seen more than once but under ten times. The CDR3 loop is CASGFEGSSGNTIYF. CDR3 DNA: TGTGCTAGTGGTTTTGAGGGCTCCTCTGGAAACACCATATATTTT. V gene TRBV12-5 combines with J gene TRBJ1-3; D unclear. Between the trimmed V and J ends, which lost 3 bases and 0 bases, there was a span of 9 bases. There are 15 residues in the CDR3. In germline, CDR1 is LGHNT, CDR2 FRNRAP.

This clonotype was observed at least ten times. The genes are TRBV30 and TRBJ1-5; D not certain. V lost 3 bases to trimming and J lost 0 bases, with 9 bases between them. The CDR3 has 14 residues. Germline V lookup: CDR1 GTSNPN, CDR2 SVGIG (reference sequence). The CDR3 DNA reads TGTGCCTGGAGCCCTCAACATAGCAATCAGCCCCAGCATTTT. Its protein is CAWSPQHSNQPQHF.

This clonotype was recorded a few times. The chain carries TRBV7-8 and TRBJ2-1, with no clear D. The CDR3 length is 14 residues. Germline assignment: CDR1 SGHVS and CDR2 FQNEAQ. The V end lost 1 base, the J end lost 9 bases, and 13 bases lay between the germline ends. The CDR3: CASSLVLLGTEQFF. CDR3 nucleotide sequence: TGTGCCAGCAGCTTAGTTTTGCTGGGTACTGAGCAGTTCTTC.

This clonotype was seen many times. The chain carries TRBV5-6 and TRBJ1-6, with D perhaps matching TRBD1 (5 bases). The CDR3 has 16 amino acids. V dropped 4 bases and J dropped 7 bases, with 18 bases sitting between them. The germline V gene has CDR1 SGHDT and CDR2 YYEEEE. The CDR3 spells CASSNTDEGFNSPLHF. The CDR3 coding sequence is TGTGCCAGCAGCAATACCGATGAGGGGTTCAATTCACCCCTCCACTTT.

This clonotype was detected only a few times. The chain combines TRBV5-1 with TRBJ2-1; D is possibly TRBD1 (5 bases). V shed 0 bases and J shed 8 bases, with 9 bases lying between them. This CDR3 is built from 13 residues. The germline CDR1 and CDR2 sequences are SGHRS and YFSETQ. CDR3 coding DNA: TGCGCCAGCAGCTTGGCAGGGCTGGATGAGCAGTTCTTC. Its translation is CASSLAGLDEQFF.